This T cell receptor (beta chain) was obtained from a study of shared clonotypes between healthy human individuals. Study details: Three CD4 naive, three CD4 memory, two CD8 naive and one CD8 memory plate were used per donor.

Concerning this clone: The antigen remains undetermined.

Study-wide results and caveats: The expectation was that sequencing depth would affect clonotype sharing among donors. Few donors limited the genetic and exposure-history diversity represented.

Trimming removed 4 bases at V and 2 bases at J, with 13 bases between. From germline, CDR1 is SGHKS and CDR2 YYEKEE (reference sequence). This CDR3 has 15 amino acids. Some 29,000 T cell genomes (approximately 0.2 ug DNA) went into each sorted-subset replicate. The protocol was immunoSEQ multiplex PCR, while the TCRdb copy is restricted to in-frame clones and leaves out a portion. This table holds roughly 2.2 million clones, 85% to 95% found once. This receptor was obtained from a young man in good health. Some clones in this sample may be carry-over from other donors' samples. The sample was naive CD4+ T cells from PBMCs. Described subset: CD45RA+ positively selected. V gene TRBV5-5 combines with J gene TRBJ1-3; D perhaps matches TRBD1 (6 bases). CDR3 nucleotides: TGTGCCAGCAGCCTCGCGGCAGGGGCTGGAAACACCATATATTTT. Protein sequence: CASSLAAGAGNTIYF.